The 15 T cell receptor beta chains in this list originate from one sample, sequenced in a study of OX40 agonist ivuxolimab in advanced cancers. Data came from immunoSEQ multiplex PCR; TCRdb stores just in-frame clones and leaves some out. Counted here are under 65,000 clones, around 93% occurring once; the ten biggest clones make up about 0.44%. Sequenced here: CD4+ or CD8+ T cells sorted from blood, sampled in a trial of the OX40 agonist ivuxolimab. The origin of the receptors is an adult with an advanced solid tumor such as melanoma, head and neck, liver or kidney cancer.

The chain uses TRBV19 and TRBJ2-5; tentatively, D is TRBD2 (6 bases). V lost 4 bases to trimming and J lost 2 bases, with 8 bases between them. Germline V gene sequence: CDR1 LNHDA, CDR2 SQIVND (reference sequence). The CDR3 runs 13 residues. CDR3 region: CASSSGAQETQYF. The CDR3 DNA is TGTGCCAGTAGTAGCGGGGCTCAAGAGACCCAGTACTTC.

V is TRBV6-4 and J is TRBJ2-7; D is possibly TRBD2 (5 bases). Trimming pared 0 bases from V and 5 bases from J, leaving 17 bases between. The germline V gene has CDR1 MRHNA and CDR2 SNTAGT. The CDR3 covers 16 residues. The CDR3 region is CASSDSQVGEVHEQYF. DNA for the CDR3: TGTGCCAGCAGTGACTCTCAGGTGGGAGAGGTACACGAGCAGTACTTC.

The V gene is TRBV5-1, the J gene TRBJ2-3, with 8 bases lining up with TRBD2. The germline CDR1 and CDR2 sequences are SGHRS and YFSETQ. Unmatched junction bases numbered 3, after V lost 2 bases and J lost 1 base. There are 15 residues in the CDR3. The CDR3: CASSFSGRGTDTQYF. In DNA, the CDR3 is TGCGCCAGCAGCTTTTCCGGGAGGGGCACAGATACGCAGTATTTT.

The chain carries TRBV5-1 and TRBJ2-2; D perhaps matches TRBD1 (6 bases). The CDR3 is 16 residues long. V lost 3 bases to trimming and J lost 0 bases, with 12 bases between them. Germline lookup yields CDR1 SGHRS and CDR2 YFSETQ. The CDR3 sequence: CASSWTTGANTGELFF. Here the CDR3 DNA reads TGCGCCAGCAGCTGGACGACAGGTGCGAACACCGGGGAGCTGTTTTTT.

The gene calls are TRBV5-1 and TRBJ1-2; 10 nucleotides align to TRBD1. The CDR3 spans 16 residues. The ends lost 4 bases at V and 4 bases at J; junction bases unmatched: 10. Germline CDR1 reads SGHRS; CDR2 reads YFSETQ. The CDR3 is CASSAGTGEVVYGYTF. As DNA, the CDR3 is TGCGCCAGCAGCGCCGGGACAGGGGAAGTTGTCTATGGCTACACCTTC. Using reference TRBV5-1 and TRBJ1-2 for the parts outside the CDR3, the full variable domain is KAGVTQTPRYLIKTRGQQVTLSCSPISGHRSVSWYQQTPGQGLQFLFEYFSETQRNKGNFPGRFSGRQFSNSRSEMNVSTLELGDSALYLCASSAGTGEVVYGYTFGSGTRLTVV.

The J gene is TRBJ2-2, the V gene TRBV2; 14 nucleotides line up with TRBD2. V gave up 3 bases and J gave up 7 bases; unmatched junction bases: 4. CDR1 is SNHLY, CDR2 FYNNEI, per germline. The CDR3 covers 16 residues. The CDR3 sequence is CASSEGLAGAVGELFF. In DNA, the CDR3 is TGTGCCAGCAGTGAGGGACTAGCGGGAGCGGTCGGGGAGCTGTTTTTT.

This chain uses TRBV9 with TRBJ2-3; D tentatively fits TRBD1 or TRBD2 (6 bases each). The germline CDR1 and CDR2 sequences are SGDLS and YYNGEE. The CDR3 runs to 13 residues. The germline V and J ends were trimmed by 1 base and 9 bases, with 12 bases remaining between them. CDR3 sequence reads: CASSVNNGGTQYF. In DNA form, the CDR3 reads TGTGCCAGCAGCGTAAACAACGGGGGCACGCAGTATTTT.

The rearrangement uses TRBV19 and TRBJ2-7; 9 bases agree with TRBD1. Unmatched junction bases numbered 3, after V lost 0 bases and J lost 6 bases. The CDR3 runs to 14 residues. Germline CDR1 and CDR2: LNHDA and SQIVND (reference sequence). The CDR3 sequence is CASSIERGQGEQYF. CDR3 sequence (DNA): TGTGCCAGTAGTATAGAGAGGGGACAGGGCGAGCAGTACTTC.

This CDR3 reads CASSYGAGLQETQYF. The CDR3 nucleotides are TGTGCCAGCAGTTACGGGGCGGGGTTACAAGAGACCCAGTACTTC. V gene TRBV6-5 combines with J gene TRBJ2-5; D is possibly TRBD2 (6 bases). The germline gives CDR1 MNHEY, CDR2 SVGAGI. V lost 2 bases to trimming and J lost 2 bases, with 12 bases between them. This CDR3 comprises 15 residues.

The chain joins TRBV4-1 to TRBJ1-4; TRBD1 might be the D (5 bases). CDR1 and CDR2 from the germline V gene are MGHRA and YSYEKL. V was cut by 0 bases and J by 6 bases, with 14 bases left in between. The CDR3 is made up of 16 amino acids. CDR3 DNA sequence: TGCGCCAGCAGCCAAGACCGGGGCCGTATTGATGAAAAACTGTTTTTT. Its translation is CASSQDRGRIDEKLFF.

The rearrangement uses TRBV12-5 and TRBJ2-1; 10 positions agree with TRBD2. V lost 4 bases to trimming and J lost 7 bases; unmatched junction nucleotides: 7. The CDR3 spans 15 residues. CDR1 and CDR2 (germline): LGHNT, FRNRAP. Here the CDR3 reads CASGSGLALGNEQFF. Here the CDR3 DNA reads TGTGCTAGTGGTTCGGGACTAGCGCTAGGGAATGAGCAGTTCTTC.

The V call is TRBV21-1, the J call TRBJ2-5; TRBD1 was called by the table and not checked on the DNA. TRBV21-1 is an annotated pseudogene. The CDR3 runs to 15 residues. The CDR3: CASSKGPDRAETQYF. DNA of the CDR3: TGTGCCAGCAGCAAAGGCCCAGACAGGGCTGAGACCCAGTACTTC.

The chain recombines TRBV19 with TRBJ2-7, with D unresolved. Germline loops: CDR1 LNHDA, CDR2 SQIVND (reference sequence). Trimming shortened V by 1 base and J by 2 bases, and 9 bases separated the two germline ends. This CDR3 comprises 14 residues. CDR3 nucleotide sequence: TGTGCCAGTAGTATAGCGCTAAACACCTACGAGCAGTACTTC. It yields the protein CASSIALNTYEQYF.

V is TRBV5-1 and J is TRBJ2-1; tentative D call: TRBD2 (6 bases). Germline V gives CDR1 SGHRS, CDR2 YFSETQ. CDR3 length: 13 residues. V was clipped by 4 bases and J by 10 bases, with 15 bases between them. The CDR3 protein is CASSPEWSGEQFF. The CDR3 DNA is TGCGCCAGCAGCCCGGAGTGGAGCGGGGAGCAGTTCTTC.

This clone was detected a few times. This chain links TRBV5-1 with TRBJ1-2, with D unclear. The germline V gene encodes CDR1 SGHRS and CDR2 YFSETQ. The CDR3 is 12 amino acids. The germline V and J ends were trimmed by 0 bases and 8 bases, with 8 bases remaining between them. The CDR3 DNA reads TGCGCCAGCAGCTTGGCCAGTGACGGCTACACCTTC. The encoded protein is CASSLASDGYTF.